Included here is one TCR beta chain sequence, with context. The same CDR3 can be traced to other DNA sequences in this sample. These data originate in a study of T cell changes during pregnancy in multiple sclerosis. The CDR3 runs to 12 residues. Germline V gene data show CDR1 as SQVTM and CDR2 as ANQGSEA. Trimming pared 4 bases from V and 2 bases from J, leaving 8 bases between. Data came from immunoSEQ multiplex PCR; TCRdb stores just in-frame clones and leaves some out. Among some 60,000 clones listed, 89% were seen once. The rearrangement links TRBV29-1 to TRBJ1-2, with a weak D call TRBD1 (6 bases). This clonotype originated in a female donor with multiple sclerosis, enrolled in a pregnancy study. Sequenced here: peripheral blood, sampled after pregnancy. CDR3 sequence (DNA): TGCAGCGTTGGAACAGGGAACTATGGCTACACCTTC. This gives the protein CSVGTGNYGYTF.